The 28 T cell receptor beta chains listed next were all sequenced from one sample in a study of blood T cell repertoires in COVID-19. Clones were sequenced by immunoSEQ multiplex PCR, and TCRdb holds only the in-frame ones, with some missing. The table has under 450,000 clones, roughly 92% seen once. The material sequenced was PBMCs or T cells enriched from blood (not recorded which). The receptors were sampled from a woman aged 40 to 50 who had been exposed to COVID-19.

The CDR3 DNA is TGTGCCAGCAGCTCCTCAGGACTAGCGGGGGGTCAAGAGACCCAGTACTTC. Protein sequence: CASSSSGLAGGQETQYF. J is TRBJ2-5 and V is TRBV7-2; 14 bases agree with TRBD2. Germline V CDR1 and CDR2: SGHTA, FQGNSA. The CDR3 consists of 17 residues. The V segment lost 4 bases and the J segment 2 bases; nucleotides outside the gene matches: 6. Full variable domain (missing parts from reference TRBV7-2 and TRBJ2-5): GAGVSQSPSNKVTEKGKDVELRCDPISGHTALYWYRQSLGQGLEFLIYFQGNSAPDKSGLPSDRFSAERTGGSVSTLTIQRTQQEDSAVYLCASSSSGLAGGQETQYFGPGTRLLVL.

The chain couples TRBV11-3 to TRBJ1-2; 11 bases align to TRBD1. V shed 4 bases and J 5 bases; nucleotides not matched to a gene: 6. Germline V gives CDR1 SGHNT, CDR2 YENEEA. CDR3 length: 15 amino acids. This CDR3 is CASSSPGQGVYGYTF. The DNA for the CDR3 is TGTGCCAGCAGCTCACCGGGACAGGGGGTTTATGGCTACACCTTC. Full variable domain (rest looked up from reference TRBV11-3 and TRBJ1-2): EAGVVQSPRYKIIEKKQPVAFWCNPISGHNTLYWYLQNLGQGPELLIRYENEEAVDDSQLPKDRFSAERLKGVDSTLKIQPAELGDSAVYLCASSSPGQGVYGYTFGSGTRLTVV.

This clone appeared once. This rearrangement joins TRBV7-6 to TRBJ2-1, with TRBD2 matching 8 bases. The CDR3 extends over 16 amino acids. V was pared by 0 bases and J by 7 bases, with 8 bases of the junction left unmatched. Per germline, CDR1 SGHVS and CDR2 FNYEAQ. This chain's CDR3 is CASSLAVSGSENEQFF. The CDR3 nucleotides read TGTGCCAGCAGCTTAGCGGTAAGCGGGAGTGAGAATGAGCAGTTCTTC.

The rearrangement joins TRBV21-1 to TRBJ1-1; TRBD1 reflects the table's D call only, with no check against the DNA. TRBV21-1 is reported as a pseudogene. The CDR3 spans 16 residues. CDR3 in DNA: TGTGCCAGCAGCCTGAGGAACAGGGAGAAGAACACTGAAGCTTTCTTT. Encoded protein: CASSLRNREKNTEAFF.

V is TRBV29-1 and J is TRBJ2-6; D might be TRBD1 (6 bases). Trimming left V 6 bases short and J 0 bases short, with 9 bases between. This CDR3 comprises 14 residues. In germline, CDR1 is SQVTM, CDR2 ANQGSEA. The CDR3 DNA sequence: TGCAGCGTAGGACAGTACTCTGGGGCCAACGTCCTGACTTTC. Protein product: CSVGQYSGANVLTF.

The CDR3 DNA reads TGTGCCAGCAGCTTGGGTATGAGGGATACGCAGTATTTT. This sequence encodes CASSLGMRDTQYF. The genes are TRBV5-6 and TRBJ2-3, with D uncertain. The CDR3 covers 13 residues. Germline V gene sequence: CDR1 SGHDT, CDR2 YYEEEE. V lost 0 bases and J lost 6, with 8 bases in between. Drawing the rest from reference TRBV5-6 and TRBJ2-3, the complete variable domain is DAGVTQSPTHLIKTRGQQVTLRCSPKSGHDTVSWYQQALGQGPQFIFQYYEEEERQRGNFPDRFSGHQFPNYSSELNVNALLLGDSALYLCASSLGMRDTQYFGPGTRLTVL.

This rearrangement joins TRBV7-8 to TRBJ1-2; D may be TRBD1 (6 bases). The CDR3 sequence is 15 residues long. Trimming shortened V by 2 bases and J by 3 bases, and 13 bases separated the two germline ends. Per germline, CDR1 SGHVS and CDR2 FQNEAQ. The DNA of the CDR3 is TGTGCCAGCAGCTTACTTACGACAGGTTACTATGGCTACACCTTC. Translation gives CASSLLTTGYYGYTF.

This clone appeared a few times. CDR3 sequence (DNA): TGTGCCAGCGGACACACCGGGACTAAGGCCGGGGAGCTGTTTTTT. Protein sequence: CASGHTGTKAGELFF. The gene calls are TRBV7-2 and TRBJ2-2; 7 bases line up with TRBD2. The CDR3 has 15 amino acids. The V gene's germline CDR1 is SGHTA and CDR2 FQGNSA. J gave up 6 bases and V 8 bases, and 12 bases lay outside the gene matches.

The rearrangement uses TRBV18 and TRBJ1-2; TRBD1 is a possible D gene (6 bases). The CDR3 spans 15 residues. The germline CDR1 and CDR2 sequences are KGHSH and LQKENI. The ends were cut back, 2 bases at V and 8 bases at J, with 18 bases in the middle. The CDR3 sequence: CASSPRGGPTLGYTF. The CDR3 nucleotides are TGTGCCAGCTCACCAAGGGGGGGTCCTACCTTGGGCTACACCTTC.

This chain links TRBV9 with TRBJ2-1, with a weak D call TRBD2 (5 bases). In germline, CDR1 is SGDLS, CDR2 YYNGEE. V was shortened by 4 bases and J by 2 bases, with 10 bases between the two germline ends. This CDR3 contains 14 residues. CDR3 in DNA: TGTGCCAGCAGCCCCGGGATTGCCTACAATGAGCAGTTCTTC. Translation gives CASSPGIAYNEQFF.

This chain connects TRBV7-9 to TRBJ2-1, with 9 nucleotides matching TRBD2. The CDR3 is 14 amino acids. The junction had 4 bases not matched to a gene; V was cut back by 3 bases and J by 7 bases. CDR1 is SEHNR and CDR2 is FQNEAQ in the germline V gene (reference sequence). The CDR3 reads CASSFSGGLNEQFF. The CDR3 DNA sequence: TGTGCCAGCAGCTTTAGCGGGGGACTGAATGAGCAGTTCTTC.

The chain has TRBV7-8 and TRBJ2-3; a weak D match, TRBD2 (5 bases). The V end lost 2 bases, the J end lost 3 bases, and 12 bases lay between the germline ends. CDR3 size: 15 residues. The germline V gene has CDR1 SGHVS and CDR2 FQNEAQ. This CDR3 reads CASSLNAGATDTQYF. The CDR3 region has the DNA TGTGCCAGCAGCTTAAATGCGGGCGCGACAGATACGCAGTATTTT.

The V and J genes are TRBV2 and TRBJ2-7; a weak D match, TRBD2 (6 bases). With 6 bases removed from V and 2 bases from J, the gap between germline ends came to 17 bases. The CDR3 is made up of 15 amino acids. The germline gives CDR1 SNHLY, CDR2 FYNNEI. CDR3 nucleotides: TGTGCCAGCAGGGGCCCCAGGGAGGTAGCCTACGAGCAGTACTTC. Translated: CASRGPREVAYEQYF.

The chain's CDR3 is CATSDPGSPNYGYTF. CDR3 DNA sequence: TGTGCCACCAGTGACCCGGGATCCCCTAACTATGGCTACACCTTC. The genes are TRBV24-1 and TRBJ1-2; D remains unclear. V was pared by 4 bases and J by 0 bases, with 11 bases between. Germline V gives CDR1 KGHDR, CDR2 SFDVKD. This CDR3 is built from 15 residues.

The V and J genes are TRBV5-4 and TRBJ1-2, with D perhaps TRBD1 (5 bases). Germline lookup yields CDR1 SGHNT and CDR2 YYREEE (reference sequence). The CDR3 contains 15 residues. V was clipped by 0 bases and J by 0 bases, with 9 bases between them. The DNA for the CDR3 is TGTGCCAGCAGCTTGGAACAGGAAGCTAACTATGGCTACACCTTC. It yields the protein CASSLEQEANYGYTF.

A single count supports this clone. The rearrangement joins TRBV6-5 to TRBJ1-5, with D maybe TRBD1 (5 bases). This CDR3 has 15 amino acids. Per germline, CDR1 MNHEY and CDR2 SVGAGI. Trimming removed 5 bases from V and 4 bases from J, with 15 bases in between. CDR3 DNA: TGTGCCAGCAGTCGGGGGTGGGGCGGGAATCAGCCCCAGCATTTT. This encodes CASSRGWGGNQPQHF.

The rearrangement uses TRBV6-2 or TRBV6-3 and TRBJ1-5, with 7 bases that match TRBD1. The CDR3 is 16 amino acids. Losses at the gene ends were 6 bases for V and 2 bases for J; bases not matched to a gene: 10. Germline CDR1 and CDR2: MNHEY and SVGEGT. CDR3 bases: TGTGCCAGCAGCCCTGACAGGGCGGTCCGCAATCAGCCCCAGCATTTT. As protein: CASSPDRAVRNQPQHF.

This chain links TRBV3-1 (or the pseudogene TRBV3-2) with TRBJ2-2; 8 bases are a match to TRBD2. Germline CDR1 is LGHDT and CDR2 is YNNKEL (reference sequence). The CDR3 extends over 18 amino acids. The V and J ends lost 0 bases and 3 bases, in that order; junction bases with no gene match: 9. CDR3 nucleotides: TGTGCCAGCAGCCAAGATTTTTCCCGGGGGGGCCACACCGGGGAGCTGTTTTTT. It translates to CASSQDFSRGGHTGELFF.

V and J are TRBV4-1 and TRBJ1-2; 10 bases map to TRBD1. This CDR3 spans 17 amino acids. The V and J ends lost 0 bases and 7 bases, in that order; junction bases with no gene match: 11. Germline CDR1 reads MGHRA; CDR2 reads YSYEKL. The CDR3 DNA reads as TGCGCCAGCAGCCAAGATGAGAGGACAGGGGGGCGCTTTGGCTACACCTTC. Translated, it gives CASSQDERTGGRFGYTF.

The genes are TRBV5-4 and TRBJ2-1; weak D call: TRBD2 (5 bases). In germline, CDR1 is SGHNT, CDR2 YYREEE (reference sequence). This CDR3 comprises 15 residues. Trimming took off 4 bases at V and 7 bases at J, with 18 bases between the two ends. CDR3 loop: CASSVSSTPPNEQFF. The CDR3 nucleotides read TGTGCCAGCAGCGTATCTAGCACCCCCCCGAATGAGCAGTTCTTC.

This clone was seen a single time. In nucleotides, the CDR3 is TGCAGCGTAAACAGGGGTTCGGCTGAAGCTTTCTTT. Its protein product is CSVNRGSAEAFF. The chain recombines TRBV29-1 with TRBJ1-1; TRBD1 matches 7 bases. Germline CDR1 reads SQVTM; CDR2 reads ANQGSEA. V was pared by 6 bases and J by 6 bases, with 7 bases of the junction left unmatched. This CDR3 contains 12 residues.

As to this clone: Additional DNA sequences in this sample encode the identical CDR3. The CDR3: CASSLGQGDGYTF. CDR3 in DNA: TGTGCCAGCAGCTTAGGACAGGGAGATGGCTACACCTTC. The chain has TRBV7-9 and TRBJ1-2, with TRBD1 matching over 7 bases. CDR3 length: 13 residues. Germline assignment: CDR1 SEHNR and CDR2 FQNEAQ (reference sequence). V lost 1 base to trimming and J lost 6 bases; unmatched junction nucleotides: 2.

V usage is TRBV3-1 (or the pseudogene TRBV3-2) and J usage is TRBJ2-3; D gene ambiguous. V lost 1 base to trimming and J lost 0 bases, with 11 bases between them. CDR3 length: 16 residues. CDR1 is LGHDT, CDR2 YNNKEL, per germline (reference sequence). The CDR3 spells CASSQVGQLSTDTQYF. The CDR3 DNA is TGTGCCAGCAGCCAAGTTGGGCAGCTTAGCACAGATACGCAGTATTTT.

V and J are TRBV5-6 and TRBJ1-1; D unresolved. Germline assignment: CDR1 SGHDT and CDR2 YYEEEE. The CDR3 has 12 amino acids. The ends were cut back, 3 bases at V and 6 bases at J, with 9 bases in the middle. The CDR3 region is CASSSTLAEAFF. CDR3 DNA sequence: TGTGCCAGCAGCTCTACCTTGGCTGAAGCTTTCTTT.

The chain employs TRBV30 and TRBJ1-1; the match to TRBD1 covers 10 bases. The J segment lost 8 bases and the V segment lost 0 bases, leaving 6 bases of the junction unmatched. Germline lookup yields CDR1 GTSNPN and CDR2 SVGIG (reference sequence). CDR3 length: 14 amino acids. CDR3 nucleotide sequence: TGTGCCTGGAGTGTCAGGGACAGGGGTGAGGAAGCTTTCTTT. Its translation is CAWSVRDRGEEAFF.

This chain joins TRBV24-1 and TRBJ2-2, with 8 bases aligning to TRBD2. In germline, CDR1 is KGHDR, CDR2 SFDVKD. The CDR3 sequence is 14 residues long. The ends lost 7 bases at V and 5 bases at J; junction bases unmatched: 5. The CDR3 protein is CATRGLGPTGELFF. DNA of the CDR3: TGTGCCACCAGGGGACTAGGACCAACCGGGGAGCTGTTTTTT.

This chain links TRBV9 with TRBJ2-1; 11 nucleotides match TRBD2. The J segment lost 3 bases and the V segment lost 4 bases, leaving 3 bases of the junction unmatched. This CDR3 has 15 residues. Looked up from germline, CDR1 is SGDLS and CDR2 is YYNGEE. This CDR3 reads CASSTSGGNYNEQFF. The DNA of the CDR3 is TGTGCCAGCAGCACTAGCGGGGGAAACTACAATGAGCAGTTCTTC.

The CDR3 bases are TGTGCCAGCAGCTTAGAGGGGTGGGTGTACAGGGAGAACACTGAAGCTTTCTTT. Protein sequence: CASSLEGWVYRENTEAFF. This rearrangement joins TRBV11-3 to TRBJ1-1; weak D call: TRBD1 (6 bases). V lost 0 bases to trimming and J lost 1 base, with 18 bases between them. Germline loops: CDR1 SGHNT, CDR2 YENEEA. The CDR3 runs 18 residues.